This TCR beta chain was identified during a study of radiotherapy plus CTLA-4 blockade in lung cancer. Looking at the study overall: Overall, 15% to 20% of patients showed an objective response, while about 31% attained disease control.

This CDR3 comprises 15 residues. Germline CDR1 and CDR2: GTSNPN and SVGIG (reference sequence). The V gene end was trimmed by 5 bases and the J gene end by 8 bases; junction bases not matched to a gene: 13. TCRdb keeps only in-frame clones here, not all; method: immunoSEQ multiplex PCR. The data hold tens of thousands of clones, with approximately 80% observed a single time. The TCR originated in a human donor with non-small cell lung cancer who had a complete response to radiotherapy plus ipilimumab. The chain recombines TRBV30 with TRBJ1-4; 8 nucleotides match TRBD1. The material was peripheral blood, obtained from a patient treated with radiotherapy plus ipilimumab. CDR3 sequence reads: CAWANLQGAGEKLFF. CDR3 DNA: TGTGCCTGGGCAAACCTGCAGGGGGCCGGGGAAAAACTGTTTTTT.